The rows below give T cell receptor beta chains drawn from one sample of a study of cytomegalovirus exposure and HLA in healthy donors. Assay used: immunoSEQ multiplex PCR; TCRdb lists only in-frame clones, some missing. Among 120,000 or so clones listed, approximately 82% were seen once. Specimen: PBMCs. These receptors came from a young man in good health and CMV-seropositive. Both conserved end residues are part of each CDR3. D genes are given only for firm matches. Clone sizes are given selectively: once, few, many, or a class where the clone is expanded.

V: TRBV12-5
D: TRBD1
J: TRBJ2-7
size: -
DNA: TGTGCTAGTGCCCTGGACAGGGCAGGTAGTAAAGACGAGCAGTACTTC
CDR3: CASALDRAGSKDEQYF

V: TRBV5-1
D: TRBD1
J: TRBJ2-2
size: few
DNA: TGCGCCAGCAGCTTCCAGGGGGACACCGGGGAGCTGTTTTTT
CDR3: CASSFQGDTGELFF

V: TRBV27
D: -
J: TRBJ2-7
size: -
DNA: TGTGCCAGCAGTTTGGCCGCGGCCTACGAGCAGTACTTC
CDR3: CASSLAAAYEQYF

V: TRBV28
D: -
J: TRBJ2-1
size: -
DNA: TGTGCCAGCAGTTTAGGGCAGGGGTTCTACAATGAGCAGTTCTTC
CDR3: CASSLGQGFYNEQFF

V: TRBV27
D: TRBD2
J: TRBJ2-3
size: -
DNA: TGTGCCACCTGTCCCCGGGGACTAGCCTACACAGATACGCAGTATTTT
CDR3: CATCPRGLAYTDTQYF

V: TRBV7-9
D: -
J: TRBJ2-7
size: few
DNA: TGTGCCAGCAGCAACCCCACATCCTACGAGCAGTACTTC
CDR3: CASSNPTSYEQYF

V: TRBV4-1
D: -
J: TRBJ2-3
size: -
DNA: TGCGCCAGCAGCCAAGGGGTCAGGAGCACAGATACGCAGTATTTT
CDR3: CASSQGVRSTDTQYF

V: TRBV2
D: TRBD1
J: TRBJ2-7
size: -
DNA: TGTGCCAGCAGTGAAGCGGGGACAGGCTCCTACGAGCAGTACTTC
CDR3: CASSEAGTGSYEQYF

V: TRBV6-6
D: TRBD2
J: TRBJ2-5
size: once
DNA: TGTGCCAGCAGTTACGGGACTAGGGGAGAGACCCAGTACTTC
CDR3: CASSYGTRGETQYF

V: TRBV2
D: TRBD1
J: TRBJ2-7
size: -
DNA: TGTGCCAGCAGACCCGGCAGCGGGGACAGGGGAGTCTACGAGCAGTACTTC
CDR3: CASRPGSGDRGVYEQYF

V: TRBV19
D: -
J: TRBJ2-3
size: -
DNA: TGTGCCAGTAGTATTGGAGGCGGGGTCGGCGCAGATACGCAGTATTTT
CDR3: CASSIGGGVGADTQYF

V: TRBV6-5
D: TRBD1
J: TRBJ2-7
size: -
DNA: TGTGCCAGCAGGCCAAACAGGGGGCCCTACGAGCAGTACTTC
CDR3: CASRPNRGPYEQYF

V: TRBV2
D: TRBD1
J: TRBJ1-1
size: -
DNA: TGTGCCACCAGGGGGACAGAAGCTTTCTTT
CDR3: CATRGTEAFF

V: TRBV28
D: -
J: TRBJ1-2
size: -
DNA: TGTGCCAGCAGTTTGGGGGGGGTGTGGGGCTACACCTTC
CDR3: CASSLGGVWGYTF

V: TRBV15
D: TRBD2
J: TRBJ2-7
size: -
DNA: TGTGCCACCGCAACCCTAACCGGGACTAGCGGGAGCTACGAGCAGTACTTC
CDR3: CATATLTGTSGSYEQYF

V: TRBV30
D: -
J: TRBJ2-3
size: few
DNA: TGTGCCTGGAGTGTAGGCAGGGTAGGGACAGATACGCAGTATTTT
CDR3: CAWSVGRVGTDTQYF

V: TRBV25-1
D: TRBD1
J: TRBJ1-1
size: -
DNA: TGTGCCAGCAGTGCCCCGACAGGACAGGGCACTGAAGCTTTCTTT
CDR3: CASSAPTGQGTEAFF

V: TRBV10-3
D: -
J: TRBJ1-5
size: -
DNA: TGTGCCATCAGTGACGGTCAGGGGCCCTATCAGCCCCAGCATTTT
CDR3: CAISDGQGPYQPQHF

V: TRBV4-3
D: TRBD2
J: TRBJ2-1
size: -
DNA: TGCGCCAGCAGCCAAGGGGAGGGGTTTGAGCAGTTCTTC
CDR3: CASSQGEGFEQFF

V: TRBV11-2
D: TRBD2
J: TRBJ2-7
size: -
DNA: TGTGCCAGCAGCTTGGGGAGGGGAGTTTGGTCCTACGAGCAGTACTTC
CDR3: CASSLGRGVWSYEQYF

V: TRBV5-8
D: -
J: TRBJ2-1
size: -
DNA: TGTGCCAGCAGCTTGGGCGGGGAGCCTCGCTCCTACAATGAGCAGTTCTTC
CDR3: CASSLGGEPRSYNEQFF

V: TRBV15
D: TRBD2
J: TRBJ2-1
size: -
DNA: TGTGCCACCAGCAGAGATGTGGGAACGGGGGGGCCCTACAATGAGCAGTTCTTC
CDR3: CATSRDVGTGGPYNEQFF

V: TRBV7-8
D: -
J: TRBJ1-1
size: few
DNA: TGTGCCAGCAGCCGAGGTGACACTGAAGCTTTCTTT
CDR3: CASSRGDTEAFF

V: TRBV6-6
D: TRBD1
J: TRBJ1-1
size: -
DNA: TGTGCCAGCAGTACCCCGGACAGGGGTACCGACACTGAAGCTTTCTTT
CDR3: CASSTPDRGTDTEAFF

V: TRBV5-6
D: -
J: TRBJ1-6
size: -
DNA: TGTGCCAGCAGCTTGCGGCGGGCCGGCTATTCACCCCTCCACTTT
CDR3: CASSLRRAGYSPLHF

V: TRBV5-1
D: TRBD1
J: TRBJ2-5
size: -
DNA: TGCGCCAGCAGCTCGGGACAGATACAAGAGACCCAGTACTTC
CDR3: CASSSGQIQETQYF

V: TRBV28
D: TRBD2
J: TRBJ2-1
size: -
DNA: TGTGCCAGCAAGGGCGGGGGAGGCTATGAGCAGTTCTTC
CDR3: CASKGGGGYEQFF

V: TRBV5-1
D: TRBD2
J: TRBJ2-1
size: -
DNA: TGCGCCAGCAGCTCAACTAGCGGGGCAAACCTTAGGGGTGAGCAGTTCTTC
CDR3: CASSSTSGANLRGEQFF

V: TRBV27
D: TRBD1
J: TRBJ1-2
size: -
DNA: TGTGCCAGCAGTTTCAGGGACAGGGATAGATATGGCTACACCTTC
CDR3: CASSFRDRDRYGYTF

V: TRBV28
D: -
J: TRBJ1-2
size: -
DNA: TGTGCCAGCAGTTTATTTGGCAGGGCGCTGAGGAACTATGGCTACACCTTC
CDR3: CASSLFGRALRNYGYTF

V: TRBV5-5
D: -
J: TRBJ2-1
size: -
DNA: TGTGCCAGCAGCTTGTACTCTTACAATGAGCAGTTCTTC
CDR3: CASSLYSYNEQFF

V: TRBV5-6
D: TRBD1
J: TRBJ1-2
size: -
DNA: TGTGCCAGCAGCTTGGGGTACAGGGGGCCCTATGGCTACACCTTC
CDR3: CASSLGYRGPYGYTF

V: TRBV6-4
D: TRBD1
J: TRBJ1-6
size: once
DNA: TGTGCCAGCAGTCAAGGGACAGGGGGCAATTCACCCCTCCACTTT
CDR3: CASSQGTGGNSPLHF

V: TRBV2
D: -
J: TRBJ2-3
size: few
DNA: TGTGCCAGCAGTGAAACGCCCGGGGTGACGCAGACAGATACGCAGTATTTT
CDR3: CASSETPGVTQTDTQYF

V: TRBV29-1
D: -
J: TRBJ2-7
size: -
DNA: TGCAGCGTTGGGACCCAGGGGTACGAGCAGTACTTC
CDR3: CSVGTQGYEQYF

V: TRBV6-8
D: -
J: TRBJ2-7
size: -
DNA: TGTGCCGGCAGAGATAACAGGGCTAGAGGCTACGAGCAGTACTTC
CDR3: CAGRDNRARGYEQYF

V: TRBV7-9
D: -
J: TRBJ2-3
size: -
DNA: TGTGCCAGCAGCTTACGCGGGGGCGGCACAGATACGCAGTATTTT
CDR3: CASSLRGGGTDTQYF

V: TRBV5-6
D: -
J: TRBJ2-1
size: once
DNA: TGTGCCAGCAGCTTCCCGTTCCATGAGCAGTTCTTC
CDR3: CASSFPFHEQFF

V: TRBV14
D: -
J: TRBJ1-3
size: -
DNA: TGTGCCAGCAGCCAAGATTACGGGGCTGGAAACACCATATATTTT
CDR3: CASSQDYGAGNTIYF